This T cell receptor beta chain was recorded in a study of blood T cells in healthy people across ages. Study results and limitations: Possibly, changes in expanded clonotypes were confounded because donor CMV status was unknown. More naive CD4+ cells and higher diversity marked long-lived donors relative to aged donors.

Every donor gave roughly 9.6 milliliters of peripheral blood. A second PCR, run for roughly 7 to 11 cycles, used a sample-barcoded 5' primer plus a J-beta primer mix. Each single sample gave us at least 3 million CDR3-containing paired-end reads. Each CDR3 protein is one row after TCRdb ran MiXCR on the 5' RACE reads. Of around 800,000 distinct CDR3 sequences in the sample, 53% are singletons; the top ten hold approximately 40%. Notes on this clonotype: The antigen is unknown.

V gave up 3 bases and J gave up 1 base, with 14 bases separating them. Germline V gene sequence: CDR1 DFQATT, CDR2 SNEGSKA (reference sequence). The CDR3 has 15 amino acids. This TCR came from a man older than 75 in good health. The V and J genes are TRBV20-1 and TRBJ2-3; D may be TRBD1 or TRBD2 (5 bases each). The sequencing sample was made of blood. The chain's CDR3 is CSASPGTPRTDTQYF. For the CDR3, the DNA is TGCAGTGCTAGCCCCGGGACGCCGCGCACAGATACGCAGTATTTT.